Included here is one TCR beta chain sequence, with context. Its antigen is not identified. This specimen belongs to a study of cytomegalovirus exposure and HLA in healthy donors. This PCR relied on a set of 60 Vbeta primers and 13 Jbeta primers. Repertoires were generated with immunoSEQ multiplex PCR, while TCRdb's copy carries only in-frame clones and drops some. The sample holds more than 200,000 clones, 60% to 85% seen once. Study results and limitations: As was reported, the classifier diagnosed cytomegalovirus status with high specificity and sensitivity.

The sequenced sample consisted of PBMCs. This sequence was found in a man between 35 and 55 years old in good health and CMV-seronegative.

This CDR3 reads CASSVVAGGHNEQFF. The CDR3 nucleotides are TGTGCCAGCAGCGTAGTCGCGGGGGGCCACAATGAGCAGTTCTTC. The J gene is TRBJ2-1, the V gene TRBV9; 8 bases match TRBD2. J gave up 5 bases and V 0 bases, and 4 bases lay outside the gene matches. This CDR3 has 15 amino acids. From germline, CDR1 is SGDLS and CDR2 YYNGEE.